A single sample gave rise to the 27 T cell receptor beta chains below, sequenced in a study of blood T cell repertoires in COVID-19. Sequencing used immunoSEQ multiplex PCR; TCRdb keeps in-frame clones, though not all of them. The sample holds around 230,000 clones, about 87% seen once. The sequencing sample was made of PBMCs or T cells enriched from blood (not recorded which). The receptor source for this set is a woman between 25 and 40 years old who had recovered from COVID-19.

The gene calls are TRBV25-1 and TRBJ1-2, with D uncertain. The V end was cut by 2 bases, the J end by 7 bases, with 11 bases between. Germline V gives CDR1 MGHDK, CDR2 SYGVNS. There are 13 residues in the CDR3. The CDR3 here is CASSEGGVSGYTF. For the CDR3, the DNA is TGTGCCAGCAGTGAAGGAGGAGTCAGTGGCTACACCTTC.

This sequence joins TRBV5-8 and TRBJ1-6; 9 bases map to TRBD1. J lost 7 bases, V lost 0 bases, and 11 bases had no gene match. Germline-derived CDR1 and CDR2 are SGHTS and YDEGEE. The CDR3 is made up of 18 amino acids. The CDR3 protein is CASSLETGQGLRNSPLHF. The DNA for the CDR3 is TGTGCCAGCAGCTTGGAAACGGGACAGGGTTTAAGAAATTCACCCCTCCACTTT. Using reference TRBV5-8 and TRBJ1-6 for the parts outside the CDR3, the full variable domain is EAGVTQSPTHLIKTRGQQATLRCSPISGHTSVYWYQQALGLGLQFLLWYDEGEERNRGNFPPRFSGRQFPNYSSELNVNALELEDSALYLCASSLETGQGLRNSPLHFGNGTRLTVT.

This clone was found a few times. The genes are TRBV11-2 and TRBJ1-1; D ambiguous. V lost 1 base and J 9 bases, leaving 9 bases between the germline ends. There are 12 residues in the CDR3. Germline V gene sequence: CDR1 SGHAT, CDR2 FQNNGV. CDR3 DNA sequence: TGTGCCAGCAGCTTAGCCGGGTTGAAAGCTTTCTTT. Encoded protein: CASSLAGLKAFF.

V usage is TRBV9 and J usage is TRBJ2-2; 8 positions match TRBD2. The V gene end was trimmed by 0 bases and the J gene end by 7 bases; junction bases not matched to a gene: 8. The CDR3 spans 16 residues. Germline-derived CDR1 and CDR2 are SGDLS and YYNGEE. CDR3 nucleotides: TGTGCCAGCAGCGTAGATCAGCGGGGGCCCAGCGGGGAGCTGTTTTTT. Translation gives CASSVDQRGPSGELFF.

The chain uses TRBV6-5 and TRBJ2-1; TRBD2 might be the D (6 bases). Per the germline V gene, CDR1 is MNHEY and CDR2 is SVGAGI. V was trimmed by 6 bases and J by 6 bases, leaving 15 bases between them. This CDR3 is built from 14 residues. The CDR3 sequence is CASSPPREVNEQFF. The CDR3 coding sequence is TGTGCCAGCAGCCCACCCAGGGAGGTCAATGAGCAGTTCTTC.

The chain links TRBV7-9 to TRBJ2-7, with 8 bases identical to TRBD1. The CDR3 extends over 14 amino acids. The germline V gene encodes CDR1 SEHNR and CDR2 FQNEAQ (reference sequence). V shed 3 bases and J 6 bases; nucleotides not matched to a gene: 7. CDR3 nucleotides: TGTGCCAGCAGCTTTGACAGGGGCTCTTCCGAGCAGTACTTC. Protein product: CASSFDRGSSEQYF.

This chain links TRBV19 with TRBJ1-1, with 9 bases aligning to TRBD1. Looked up from germline, CDR1 is LNHDA and CDR2 is SQIVND (reference sequence). The CDR3 consists of 15 residues. Trimming took 5 bases from V and 0 from J; bases not matched to a gene: 4. The CDR3, as DNA: TGTGCCAGTAGTGCGGACAGGGGCATGAACACTGAAGCTTTCTTT. The encoded protein is CASSADRGMNTEAFF.

This clone was detected only once. The genes are TRBV19 and TRBJ1-4, with D perhaps TRBD1 (5 bases). Between the trimmed V and J ends, which lost 6 bases and 3 bases, there was a span of 14 bases. From germline, CDR1 is LNHDA and CDR2 SQIVND (reference sequence). CDR3 length: 15 amino acids. This CDR3 is CASRMGGTSNEKLFF. The CDR3 nucleotides read TGTGCCAGTAGGATGGGGGGGACCTCTAATGAAAAACTGTTTTTT. The complete variable domain, with remaining parts taken from reference TRBV19 and TRBJ1-4, reads DGGITQSPKYLFRKEGQNVTLSCEQNLNHDAMYWYRQDPGQGLRLIYYSQIVNDFQKGDIAEGYSVSREKKESFPLTVTSAQKNPTAFYLCASRMGGTSNEKLFFGSGTQLSVL.

V gene TRBV19 combines with J gene TRBJ1-6; D might be TRBD1 (6 bases). CDR1 is LNHDA, CDR2 SQIVND, per germline (reference sequence). The CDR3 sequence is 19 residues long. Trimming took 5 bases from V and 3 from J, leaving 23 bases between them. CDR3 loop: CASSFYRGLGQDYNSPLHF. As DNA, the CDR3 is TGTGCCAGTAGTTTTTATCGCGGATTGGGACAAGACTATAATTCACCCCTCCACTTT. Drawing the rest from reference TRBV19 and TRBJ1-6, the complete variable domain is DGGITQSPKYLFRKEGQNVTLSCEQNLNHDAMYWYRQDPGQGLRLIYYSQIVNDFQKGDIAEGYSVSREKKESFPLTVTSAQKNPTAFYLCASSFYRGLGQDYNSPLHFGNGTRLTVT.

Notes on this clone: The sample carries other DNA sequences with the same CDR3. The V gene is TRBV5-1, the J gene TRBJ1-1; D might be TRBD1 (5 bases). The germline V and J ends were trimmed by 4 bases and 1 base, with 14 bases remaining between them. The CDR3 spans 15 residues. Per the germline V gene, CDR1 is SGHRS and CDR2 is YFSETQ. Here the CDR3 reads CASSLTGTGNTEAFF. The CDR3 DNA follows: TGCGCCAGCAGCCTAACCGGGACTGGGAACACTGAAGCTTTCTTT. The complete variable domain, with remaining parts taken from reference TRBV5-1 and TRBJ1-1, reads KAGVTQTPRYLIKTRGQQVTLSCSPISGHRSVSWYQQTPGQGLQFLFEYFSETQRNKGNFPGRFSGRQFSNSRSEMNVSTLELGDSALYLCASSLTGTGNTEAFFGQGTRLTVV.

The chain uses TRBV10-1 and TRBJ2-1, with TRBD1 as a possible D gene (6 bases). The CDR3 has 13 residues. Germline V CDR1 and CDR2: WNHNN, SYGVQD (reference sequence). The germline V and J ends were trimmed by 8 bases and 7 bases, with 15 bases remaining between them. The CDR3 DNA reads as TGCGCCAGCCCGAACAGGGATATGAATGAGCAGTTCTTC. Its translation: CASPNRDMNEQFF.

Concerning this clone itself: A junction boundary mismatches the germline segment, possibly from a read error. This rearrangement joins TRBV4-1 to TRBJ2-3; the match to TRBD2 covers 13 bases. The CDR3 has 16 residues. Germline CDR1 is MGHRA and CDR2 is YSYEKL. CDR3 coding DNA: TGCGCCAGCAGCCAAGAAACGGGACTAGCGGGGACGACCCTTTTCTTT. It translates to CASSQETGLAGTTLFF.

This sequence joins TRBV19 and TRBJ1-1; TRBD1 matches 7 bases. V shed 6 bases and J 4 bases; nucleotides not matched to a gene: 2. CDR3 length equals 12 residues. From germline, CDR1 is LNHDA and CDR2 SQIVND (reference sequence). In nucleotides, the CDR3 is TGTGCCAGTAGCCACAGGGGCACTGAAGCTTTCTTT. It yields the protein CASSHRGTEAFF.

The V and J genes are TRBV19 and TRBJ1-2, with D maybe TRBD1 (6 bases). This CDR3 spans 13 amino acids. The germline V gene encodes CDR1 LNHDA and CDR2 SQIVND (reference sequence). Trimming removed 4 bases from V and 7 bases from J, with 13 bases in between. The CDR3 bases are TGTGCCAGTAGTACTACAGGGTTGGGTGGCTACACCTTC. The encoded protein is CASSTTGLGGYTF.

This clone has only a few counts. The chain is built from TRBV7-9 and TRBJ2-7; D gene uncertain. CDR3 length: 12 residues. Germline V gives CDR1 SEHNR, CDR2 FQNEAQ (reference sequence). Trimming took off 3 bases at V and 7 bases at J, with 10 bases between the two ends. The CDR3 protein is CASSFSGWEQYF. DNA for the CDR3: TGTGCCAGCAGCTTCTCGGGTTGGGAGCAGTACTTC.

The chain uses TRBV27 and TRBJ2-5, with D hard to call. Germline CDR1 is MNHEY and CDR2 is SMNVEV (reference sequence). The CDR3 is 13 residues long. V was shortened by 2 bases and J by 5 bases, with 9 bases between the two germline ends. Written as DNA, the CDR3 is TGTGCCAGCAGTTTAACTCCTAGGGAGACCCAGTACTTC. This codes for CASSLTPRETQYF.

This sequence joins TRBV9 and TRBJ1-6; D gene uncertain. The CDR3 is 12 residues long. Trimming took off 5 bases at V and 5 bases at J, with 5 bases between the two ends. Per germline, CDR1 SGDLS and CDR2 YYNGEE. In nucleotides, the CDR3 is TGTGCCAGCAGGGGAGATAATTCACCCCTCCACTTT. It translates to CASRGDNSPLHF.

DNA of the CDR3: TGTGCCAGCAGCTTAGGGACTAGCGGACAAGAGACCCAGTACTTC. Protein: CASSLGTSGQETQYF. The chain recombines TRBV11-3 with TRBJ2-5; 10 bases map to TRBD2. With V trimmed by 1 base and J by 2 bases, 1 base remained unmatched. The CDR3 runs to 15 residues. CDR1 is SGHNT, CDR2 YENEEA, per germline.

The CDR3 DNA follows: TGTGCCAGTGCCGTTACAGGGGGCTATCAGCCCCAGCATTTT. This gives the protein CASAVTGGYQPQHF. This rearrangement joins TRBV19 to TRBJ1-5, with 9 positions matching TRBD1. This CDR3 contains 14 residues. The V segment lost 8 bases and the J segment 5 bases; nucleotides outside the gene matches: 7. Germline V CDR1 and CDR2: LNHDA, SQIVND (reference sequence).

This sequence joins TRBV6-5 and TRBJ1-4; the D is unclear. V lost 2 bases and J 8 bases, leaving 15 bases between the germline ends. The CDR3 sequence is 15 residues long. Germline CDR1 reads MNHEY; CDR2 reads SVGAGI. The CDR3 DNA is TGTGCCAGCAGTTACGAAGGGAGGGATCGGGAAAAACTGTTTTTT. Translated, it gives CASSYEGRDREKLFF.

DNA of the CDR3: TGTGCCAGCAGTCCATGGGACAGTCGCTCCTATAATTCACCCCTCCACTTT. It encodes CASSPWDSRSYNSPLHF. V is TRBV2 and J is TRBJ1-6; TRBD1 matches at 7 bases. Germline CDR1 and CDR2: SNHLY and FYNNEI. The CDR3 totals 17 residues. V shed 5 bases and J 0 bases; nucleotides not matched to a gene: 7.

The J gene is TRBJ1-1, the V gene TRBV7-2; D may be TRBD1 (5 bases). Trimming left V 5 bases short and J 1 base short, with 17 bases between. There are 16 residues in the CDR3. Per germline, CDR1 SGHTA and CDR2 FQGNSA. The CDR3 region has the DNA TGTGCCAGCAGCCCATACCGGAGGGGCTCGAACACTGAAGCTTTCTTT. Its translation: CASSPYRRGSNTEAFF.

The chain is built from TRBV30 and TRBJ2-7; D is possibly TRBD2 (7 bases). Germline V gives CDR1 GTSNPN, CDR2 SVGIG (reference sequence). The germline V and J ends were trimmed by 1 base and 7 bases, with 20 bases remaining between them. The CDR3 totals 15 residues. CDR3 bases: TGTGCCTGGAGTGCCATCGGGGGGCTAATGTGGGAGCAGTACTTC. Its protein is CAWSAIGGLMWEQYF.

This clone has a single count. The chain uses TRBV27 and TRBJ2-7; the match to TRBD1 covers 9 bases. Germline CDR1 is MNHEY and CDR2 is SMNVEV (reference sequence). The CDR3 covers 14 residues. Germline trimming cut 6 bases from V and 7 bases from J; bases unmatched to any gene: 10. DNA for the CDR3: TGTGCCAGCAGAATCATACAGGGGGCGCGGGAGCAGTACTTC. Encoded protein: CASRIIQGAREQYF.

This chain links TRBV29-1 with TRBJ2-1; TRBD1 matches 8 bases. This CDR3 is 14 amino acids long. CDR1 and CDR2 (germline): SQVTM, ANQGSEA. The ends lost 6 bases at V and 9 bases at J; junction bases unmatched: 13. Written as DNA, the CDR3 is TGCAGCGTGCCCACCGGACAGGGTAGGGGTGAGCAGTTCTTC. It encodes CSVPTGQGRGEQFF.

The V call is TRBV5-5, the J call TRBJ2-4; the match to TRBD1 covers 11 bases. The CDR3 consists of 15 residues. V trimming: 4 bases; J trimming: 2 bases; junction bases outside the gene matches: 2. From germline, CDR1 is SGHKS and CDR2 YYEKEE (reference sequence). CDR3 bases: TGTGCCAGCAGCAGGACAGGGGGCTCCAAAAACATTCAGTACTTC. Translating gives CASSRTGGSKNIQYF.

The chain is built from TRBV2 and TRBJ1-5; 7 bases match TRBD1. From germline, CDR1 is SNHLY and CDR2 FYNNEI. The V gene end was trimmed by 3 bases and the J gene end by 5 bases; junction bases not matched to a gene: 4. The CDR3 runs to 14 residues. The CDR3 loop reads CASSEDRSYQPQHF. The CDR3 nucleotides read TGTGCCAGCAGTGAGGACAGGAGCTATCAGCCCCAGCATTTT.